This TCR beta chain was identified during a study of blood T cell repertoires in COVID-19. Study summary: COVID-19 samples from acute and convalescent phases originated in the United States, Italy and Spain. From T cells, B-cell-depleted T cells, or PBMCs came the material, which was cDNA or gDNA.

This clone turned up a few times. Under the authors' procedure: Nucleated cell counts were estimated from reference gene primer amplification. Some clones are missing from TCRdb's copy, which holds only in-frame ones; the method was immunoSEQ multiplex PCR. That table gives V, J and clone size, and the DNA gave D and trimming. This table holds about 300,000 clones, 85% to 90% found once. V lost 2 bases to trimming and J lost 4 bases, with 9 bases between them. The V gene's germline CDR1 is MNHEY and CDR2 SVGEGT. The CDR3 is 14 amino acids. This sequence originates from a woman in her 50s with COVID-19, enrolled during active disease. The chain has TRBV6-2 or TRBV6-3 and TRBJ1-5, with a tentative D call TRBD1 (5 bases). What was sequenced was peripheral blood. CDR3 bases: TGTGCCAGCAGTTACGGGGCAGGGAATCAGCCCCAGCATTTT. It codes for CASSYGAGNQPQHF.